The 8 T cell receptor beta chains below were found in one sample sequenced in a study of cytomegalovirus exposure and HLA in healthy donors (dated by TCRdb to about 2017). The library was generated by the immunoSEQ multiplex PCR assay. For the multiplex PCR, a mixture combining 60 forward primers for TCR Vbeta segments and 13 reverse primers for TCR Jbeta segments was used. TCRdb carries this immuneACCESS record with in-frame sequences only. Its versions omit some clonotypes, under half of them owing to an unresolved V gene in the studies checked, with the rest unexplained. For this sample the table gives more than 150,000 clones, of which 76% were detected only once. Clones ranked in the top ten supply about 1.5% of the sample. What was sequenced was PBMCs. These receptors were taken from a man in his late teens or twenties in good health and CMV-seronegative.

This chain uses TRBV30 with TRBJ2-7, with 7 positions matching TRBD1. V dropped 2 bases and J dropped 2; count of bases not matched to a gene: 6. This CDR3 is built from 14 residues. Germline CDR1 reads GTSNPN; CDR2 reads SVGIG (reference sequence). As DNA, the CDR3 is TGTGCCTGGAGTTTGACAGGGCTCACCTACGAGCAGTACTTC. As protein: CAWSLTGLTYEQYF.

CDR3 in amino acids: CAWVSGTPDTQYF. In nucleotides, the CDR3 is TGTGCCTGGGTTAGCGGGACTCCAGATACGCAGTATTTT. The J gene is TRBJ2-3, the V gene TRBV30, with 8 positions matching TRBD2. The V gene end was trimmed by 5 bases and the J gene end by 4 bases; junction bases not matched to a gene: 5. This CDR3 has 13 amino acids. Germline V gene data show CDR1 as GTSNPN and CDR2 as SVGIG (reference sequence).

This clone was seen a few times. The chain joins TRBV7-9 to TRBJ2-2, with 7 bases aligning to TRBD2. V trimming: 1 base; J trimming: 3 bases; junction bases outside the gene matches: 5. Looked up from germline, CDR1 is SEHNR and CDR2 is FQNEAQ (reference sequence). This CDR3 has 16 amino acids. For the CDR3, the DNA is TGTGCCAGCAGCTTAGTCCCCCTAGCGGACACCGGGGAGCTGTTTTTT. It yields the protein CASSLVPLADTGELFF.

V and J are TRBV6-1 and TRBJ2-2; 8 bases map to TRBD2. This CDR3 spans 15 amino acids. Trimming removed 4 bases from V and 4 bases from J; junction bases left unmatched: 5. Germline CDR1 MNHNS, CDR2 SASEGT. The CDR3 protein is CASSVPSGGTGELFF. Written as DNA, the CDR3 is TGTGCCAGCAGTGTCCCCAGCGGGGGCACCGGGGAGCTGTTTTTT.

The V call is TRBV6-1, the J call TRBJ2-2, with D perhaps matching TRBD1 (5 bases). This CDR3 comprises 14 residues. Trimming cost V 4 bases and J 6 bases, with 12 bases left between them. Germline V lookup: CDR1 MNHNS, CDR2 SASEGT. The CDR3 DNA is TGTGCCAGCAGTGTAGAGCAGGGCGCCGGGGAGCTGTTTTTT. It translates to CASSVEQGAGELFF.

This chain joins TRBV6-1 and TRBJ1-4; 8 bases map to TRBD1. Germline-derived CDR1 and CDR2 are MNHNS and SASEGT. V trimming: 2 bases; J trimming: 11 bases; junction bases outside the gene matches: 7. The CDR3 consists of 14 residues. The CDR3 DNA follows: TGTGCCAGCAGTGAAACCCGGGACAGGCGGAAACTGTTTTTT. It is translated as CASSETRDRRKLFF.

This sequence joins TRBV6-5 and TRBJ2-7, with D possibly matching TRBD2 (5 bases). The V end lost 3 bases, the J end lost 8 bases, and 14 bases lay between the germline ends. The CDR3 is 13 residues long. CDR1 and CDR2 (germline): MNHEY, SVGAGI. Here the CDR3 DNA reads TGTGCCAGCAGTTATAAACCGGGGAACAAGCAGTACTTC. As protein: CASSYKPGNKQYF.

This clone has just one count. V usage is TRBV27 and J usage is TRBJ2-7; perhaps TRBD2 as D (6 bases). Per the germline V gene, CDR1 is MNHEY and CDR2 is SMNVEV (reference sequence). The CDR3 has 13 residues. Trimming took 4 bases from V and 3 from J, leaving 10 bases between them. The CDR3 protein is CASSSYGGYEQYF. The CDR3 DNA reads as TGTGCCAGCAGTTCTTACGGGGGCTACGAGCAGTACTTC.